What follows is one T cell receptor beta chain and its context. A much more abundant neighbour one base away suggests this may be a read error. CDR1 is SNHLY and CDR2 is FYNNEI in the germline V gene. The V end was cut by 7 bases, the J end by 7 bases, with 16 bases between. The CDR3 length is 13 residues. TCR beta CDR3 region amplification was performed from RNA transcripts. The TCR CDR3 first-round RT-PCR relied on the HTBI primer set. MiXCR was run by TCRdb on the multiplex PCR reads, yielding one entry per CDR3 protein. The data contain around 450,000 distinct CDR3 sequences, approximately 14% of them seen just once; the ten biggest clones take up 12% to 15%. These data are taken from a study of T cells in Graves' hyperthyroidism and ophthalmopathy. Fresh peripheral blood, around 9.5 ml, yielded the PBMCs.

The V gene is TRBV2, the J gene TRBJ1-1; D remains ambiguous. The clonotype originates from a woman under 30 with Graves' hyperthyroidism. The specimen was blood. In DNA, the CDR3 is TGTGCCAGCACCAATCGTTGGGAGGTTGAAGCTTTCTTT. Translating it yields CASTNRWEVEAFF.